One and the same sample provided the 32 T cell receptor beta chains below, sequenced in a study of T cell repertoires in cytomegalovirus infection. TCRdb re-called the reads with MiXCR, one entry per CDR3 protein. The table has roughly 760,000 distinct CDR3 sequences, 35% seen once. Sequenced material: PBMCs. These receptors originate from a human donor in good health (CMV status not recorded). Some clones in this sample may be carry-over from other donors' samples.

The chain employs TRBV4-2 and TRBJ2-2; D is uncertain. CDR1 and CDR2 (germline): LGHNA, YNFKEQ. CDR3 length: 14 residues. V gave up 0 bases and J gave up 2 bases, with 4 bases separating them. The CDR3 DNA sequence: TGTGCCAGCAGCCAAGAGTACAACACCGGGGAGCTGTTTTTT. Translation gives CASSQEYNTGELFF.

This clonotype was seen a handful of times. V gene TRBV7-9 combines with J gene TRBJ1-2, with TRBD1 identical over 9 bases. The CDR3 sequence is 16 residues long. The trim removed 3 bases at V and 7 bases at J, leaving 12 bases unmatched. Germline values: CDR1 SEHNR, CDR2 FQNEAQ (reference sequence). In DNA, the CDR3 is TGTGCCAGCAGCTTGGACCTTGACAGGGGGGTGCGTGGCTACACCTTC. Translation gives CASSLDLDRGVRGYTF.

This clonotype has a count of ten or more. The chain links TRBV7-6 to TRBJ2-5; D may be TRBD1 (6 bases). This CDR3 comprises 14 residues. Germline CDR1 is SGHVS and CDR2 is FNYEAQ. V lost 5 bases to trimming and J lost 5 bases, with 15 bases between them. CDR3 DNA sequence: TGTGCCAGCAGCCCCCAGGGGCGTCGGGAGACCCAGTACTTC. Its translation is CASSPQGRRETQYF.

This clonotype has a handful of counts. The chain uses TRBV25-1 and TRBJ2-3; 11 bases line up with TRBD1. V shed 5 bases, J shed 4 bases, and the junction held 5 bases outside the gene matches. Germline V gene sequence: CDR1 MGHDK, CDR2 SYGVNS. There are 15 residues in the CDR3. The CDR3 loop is CASSRTGGASDTQYF. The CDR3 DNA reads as TGTGCCAGCAGTAGGACAGGGGGCGCATCAGATACGCAGTATTTT.

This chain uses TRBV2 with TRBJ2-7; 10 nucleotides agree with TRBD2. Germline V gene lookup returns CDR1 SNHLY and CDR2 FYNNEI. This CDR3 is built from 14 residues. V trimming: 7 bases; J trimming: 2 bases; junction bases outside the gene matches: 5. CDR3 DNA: TGTGCCAGCAAGAAGCGGGAGGGCCCCTACGAGCAGTACTTC. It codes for CASKKREGPYEQYF.

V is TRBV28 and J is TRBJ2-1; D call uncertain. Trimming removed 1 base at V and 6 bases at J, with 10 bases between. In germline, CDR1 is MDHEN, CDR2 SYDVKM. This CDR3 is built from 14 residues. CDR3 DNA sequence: TGTGCCAGCAGTTTATTAGCTCCTGGCAATGAGCAGTTCTTC. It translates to CASSLLAPGNEQFF. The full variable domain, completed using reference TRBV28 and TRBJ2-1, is DVKVTQSSRYLVKRTGEKVFLECVQDMDHENMFWYRQDPGLGLRLIYFSYDVKMKEKGDIPEGYSVSREKKERFSLILESASTNQTSMYLCASSLLAPGNEQFFGPGTRLTVL.

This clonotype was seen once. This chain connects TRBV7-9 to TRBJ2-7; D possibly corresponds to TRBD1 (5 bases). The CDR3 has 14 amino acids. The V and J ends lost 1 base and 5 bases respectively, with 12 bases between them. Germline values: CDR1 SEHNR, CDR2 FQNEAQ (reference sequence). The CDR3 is CASSLDARVNEQYF. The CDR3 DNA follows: TGTGCCAGCAGCTTAGATGCCAGGGTCAACGAGCAGTACTTC.

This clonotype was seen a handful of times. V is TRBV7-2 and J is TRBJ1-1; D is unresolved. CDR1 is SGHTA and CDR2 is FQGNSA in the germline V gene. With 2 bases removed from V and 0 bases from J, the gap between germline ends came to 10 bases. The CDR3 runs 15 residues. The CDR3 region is CASSLKVVVNTEAFF. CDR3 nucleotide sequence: TGTGCCAGCAGCTTAAAGGTGGTTGTGAACACTGAAGCTTTCTTT.

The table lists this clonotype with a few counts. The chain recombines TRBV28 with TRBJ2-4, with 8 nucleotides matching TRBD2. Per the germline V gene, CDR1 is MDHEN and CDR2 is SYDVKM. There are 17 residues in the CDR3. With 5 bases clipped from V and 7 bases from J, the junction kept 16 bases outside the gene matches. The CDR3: CASSPHLGREGSNIQYF. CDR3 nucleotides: TGTGCCAGCAGTCCGCACCTGGGACGGGAGGGCTCGAACATTCAGTACTTC.

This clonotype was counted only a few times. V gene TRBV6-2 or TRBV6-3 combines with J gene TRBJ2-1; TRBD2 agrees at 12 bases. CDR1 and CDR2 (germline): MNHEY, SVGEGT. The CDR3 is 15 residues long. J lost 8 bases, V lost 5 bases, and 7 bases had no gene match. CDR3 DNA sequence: TGTGCCAGCAGTCCGACTAGCGGGGGATGGGATGAGCAGTTCTTC. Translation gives CASSPTSGGWDEQFF.

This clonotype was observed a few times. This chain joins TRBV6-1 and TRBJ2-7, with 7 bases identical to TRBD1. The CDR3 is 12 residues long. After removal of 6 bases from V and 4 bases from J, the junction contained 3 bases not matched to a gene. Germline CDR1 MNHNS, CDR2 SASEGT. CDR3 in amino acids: CASRTGDYEQYF. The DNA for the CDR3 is TGTGCCAGCAGAACAGGGGATTACGAGCAGTACTTC.

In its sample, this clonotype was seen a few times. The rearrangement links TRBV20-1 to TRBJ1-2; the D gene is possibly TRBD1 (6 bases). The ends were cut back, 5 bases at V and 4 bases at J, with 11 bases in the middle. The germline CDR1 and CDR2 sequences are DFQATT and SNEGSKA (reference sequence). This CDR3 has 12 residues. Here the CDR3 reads CSALDRTYGYTF. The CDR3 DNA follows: TGCAGTGCTCTGGACAGAACCTATGGCTACACCTTC.

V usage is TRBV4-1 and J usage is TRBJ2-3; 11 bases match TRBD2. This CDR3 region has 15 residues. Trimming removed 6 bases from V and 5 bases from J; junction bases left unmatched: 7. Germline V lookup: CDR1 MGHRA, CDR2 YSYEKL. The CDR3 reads CASRNIAGGVDTQYF. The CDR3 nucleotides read TGCGCCAGCAGGAATATAGCGGGGGGGGTAGATACGCAGTATTTT.

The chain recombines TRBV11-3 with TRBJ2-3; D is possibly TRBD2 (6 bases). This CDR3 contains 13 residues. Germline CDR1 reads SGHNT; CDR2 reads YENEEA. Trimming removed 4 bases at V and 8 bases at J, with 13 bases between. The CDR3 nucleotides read TGTGCCAGCAGCTGGGACTGGCAGAGTACGCAGTATTTT. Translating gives CASSWDWQSTQYF.

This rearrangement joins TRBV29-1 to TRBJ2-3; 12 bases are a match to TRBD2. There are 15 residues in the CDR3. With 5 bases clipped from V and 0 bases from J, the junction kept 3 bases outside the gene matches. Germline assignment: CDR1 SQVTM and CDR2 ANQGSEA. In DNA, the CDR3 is TGCAGCGTTCGGACTAGCGGGGCGAGCACAGATACGCAGTATTTT. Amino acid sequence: CSVRTSGASTDTQYF.

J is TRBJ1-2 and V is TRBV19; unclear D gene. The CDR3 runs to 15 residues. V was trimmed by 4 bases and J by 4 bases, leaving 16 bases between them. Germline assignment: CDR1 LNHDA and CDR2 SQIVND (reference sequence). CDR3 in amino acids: CASSTALTDSYGYTF. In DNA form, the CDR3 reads TGTGCCAGTAGTACTGCCCTCACCGATTCCTATGGCTACACCTTC. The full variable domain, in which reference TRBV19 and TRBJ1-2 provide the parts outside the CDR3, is DGGITQSPKYLFRKEGQNVTLSCEQNLNHDAMYWYRQDPGQGLRLIYYSQIVNDFQKGDIAEGYSVSREKKESFPLTVTSAQKNPTAFYLCASSTALTDSYGYTFGSGTRLTVV.

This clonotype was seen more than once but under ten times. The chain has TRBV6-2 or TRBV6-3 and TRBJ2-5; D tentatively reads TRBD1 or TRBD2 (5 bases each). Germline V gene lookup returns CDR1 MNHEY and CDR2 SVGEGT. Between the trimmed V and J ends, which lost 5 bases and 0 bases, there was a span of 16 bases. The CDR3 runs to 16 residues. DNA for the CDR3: TGTGCCAGCAGTCGAGTGGTATTGGGACACCAAGAGACCCAGTACTTC. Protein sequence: CASSRVVLGHQETQYF.

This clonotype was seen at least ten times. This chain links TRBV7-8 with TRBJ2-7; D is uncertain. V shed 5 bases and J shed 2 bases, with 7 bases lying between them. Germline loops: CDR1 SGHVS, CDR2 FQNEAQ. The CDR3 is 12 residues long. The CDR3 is CASSTLTYEQYF. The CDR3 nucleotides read TGTGCCAGCAGCACCCTCACCTACGAGCAGTACTTC.

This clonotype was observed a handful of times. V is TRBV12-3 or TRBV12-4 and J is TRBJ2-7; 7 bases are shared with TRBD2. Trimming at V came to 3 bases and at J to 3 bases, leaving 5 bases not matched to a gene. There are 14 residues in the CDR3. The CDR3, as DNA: TGTGCCAGCAGTTTCTGGGGGGGAAACTACGAGCAGTACTTC. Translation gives CASSFWGGNYEQYF.

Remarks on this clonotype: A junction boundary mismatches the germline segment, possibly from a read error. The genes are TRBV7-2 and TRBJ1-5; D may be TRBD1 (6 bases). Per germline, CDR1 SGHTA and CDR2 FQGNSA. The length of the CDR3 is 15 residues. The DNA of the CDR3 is TGTGCCAGCAGCTTACTAGGCAGGGGTGACCAGCCCCATCATTTT. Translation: CASSLLGRGDQPHHF. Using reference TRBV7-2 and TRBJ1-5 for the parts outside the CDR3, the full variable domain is GAGVSQSPSNKVTEKGKDVELRCDPISGHTALYWYRQSLGQGLEFLIYFQGNSAPDKSGLPSDRFSAERTGGSVSTLTIQRTQQEDSAVYLCASSLLGRGDQPHHFGDGTRLSIL.

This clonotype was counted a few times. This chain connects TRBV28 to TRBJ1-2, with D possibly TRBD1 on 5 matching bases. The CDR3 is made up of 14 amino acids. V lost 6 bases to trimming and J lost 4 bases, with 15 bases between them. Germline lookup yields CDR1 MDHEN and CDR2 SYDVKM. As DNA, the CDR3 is TGTGCCAGCAGACCGGGGCCCACCCTCTATGGCTACACCTTC. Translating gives CASRPGPTLYGYTF.

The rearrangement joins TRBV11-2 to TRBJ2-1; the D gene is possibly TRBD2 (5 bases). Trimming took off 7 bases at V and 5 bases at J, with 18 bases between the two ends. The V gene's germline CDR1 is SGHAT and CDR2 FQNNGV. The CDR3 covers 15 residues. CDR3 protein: CASNPGFPENNEQFF. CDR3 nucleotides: TGTGCCAGCAACCCGGGGTTCCCGGAAAACAATGAGCAGTTCTTC.

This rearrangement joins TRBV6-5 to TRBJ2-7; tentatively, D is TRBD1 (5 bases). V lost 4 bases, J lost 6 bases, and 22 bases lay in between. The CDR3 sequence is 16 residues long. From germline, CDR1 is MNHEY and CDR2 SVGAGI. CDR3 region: CASSSWSAGQSVEQYF. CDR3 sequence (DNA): TGTGCCAGCAGTTCATGGTCGGCAGGGCAGTCGGTCGAGCAGTACTTC.

The CDR3 nucleotides read TGTGCCAGTAGTGCTGGGGAGGCAGGCAAAAACATTCAGTACTTC. Its translation: CASSAGEAGKNIQYF. V usage is TRBV19 and J usage is TRBJ2-4; D possibly corresponds to TRBD2 (6 bases). The germline V gene has CDR1 LNHDA and CDR2 SQIVND (reference sequence). This CDR3 is built from 15 residues. Trimming pared 5 bases from V and 3 bases from J, leaving 14 bases between.

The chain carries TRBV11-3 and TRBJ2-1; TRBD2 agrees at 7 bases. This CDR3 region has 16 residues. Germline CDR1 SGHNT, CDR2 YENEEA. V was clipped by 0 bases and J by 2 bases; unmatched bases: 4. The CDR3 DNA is TGTGCCAGCAGCTTAGATCGGCTAGCGGCCTACAATGAGCAGTTCTTC. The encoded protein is CASSLDRLAAYNEQFF. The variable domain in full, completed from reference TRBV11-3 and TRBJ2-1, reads EAGVVQSPRYKIIEKKQPVAFWCNPISGHNTLYWYLQNLGQGPELLIRYENEEAVDDSQLPKDRFSAERLKGVDSTLKIQPAELGDSAVYLCASSLDRLAAYNEQFFGPGTRLTVL.

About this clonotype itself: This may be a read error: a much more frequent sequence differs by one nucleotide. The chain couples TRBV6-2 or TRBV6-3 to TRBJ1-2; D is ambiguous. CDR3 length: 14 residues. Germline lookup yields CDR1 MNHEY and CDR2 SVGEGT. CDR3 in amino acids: CASSYSPKNYVYTF. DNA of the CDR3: TGTGCCAGCAGTTATTCTCCCAAAAACTATGTCTACACCTTC.

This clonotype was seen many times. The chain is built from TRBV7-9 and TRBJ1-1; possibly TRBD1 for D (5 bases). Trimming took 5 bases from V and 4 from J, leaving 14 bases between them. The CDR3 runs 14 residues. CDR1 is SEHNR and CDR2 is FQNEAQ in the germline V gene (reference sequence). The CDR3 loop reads CASSDGGGGTEAFF. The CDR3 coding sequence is TGTGCCAGCAGCGATGGCGGGGGGGGCACTGAAGCTTTCTTT.

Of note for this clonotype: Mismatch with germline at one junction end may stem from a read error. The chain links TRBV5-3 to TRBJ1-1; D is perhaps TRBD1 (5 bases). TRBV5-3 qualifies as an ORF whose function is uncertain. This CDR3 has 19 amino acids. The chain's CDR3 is CASSLLGTRGASAWTEAFF. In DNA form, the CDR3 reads TGTGCCAGCAGCTTGTTGGGGACGCGGGGTGCGAGCGCTTGGACTGAAGCTTTCTTT.

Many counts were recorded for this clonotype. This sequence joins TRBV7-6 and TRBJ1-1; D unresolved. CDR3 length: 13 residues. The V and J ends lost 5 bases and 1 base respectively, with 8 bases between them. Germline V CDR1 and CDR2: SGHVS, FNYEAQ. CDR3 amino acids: CASSSETNTEAFF. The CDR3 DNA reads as TGTGCCAGCAGCAGCGAGACGAACACTGAAGCTTTCTTT. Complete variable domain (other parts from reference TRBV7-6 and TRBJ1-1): GAGVSQSPRYKVTKRGQDVALRCDPISGHVSLYWYRQALGQGPEFLTYFNYEAQQDKSGLPNDRFSAERPEGSISTLTIQRTEQRDSAMYRCASSSETNTEAFFGQGTRLTVV.

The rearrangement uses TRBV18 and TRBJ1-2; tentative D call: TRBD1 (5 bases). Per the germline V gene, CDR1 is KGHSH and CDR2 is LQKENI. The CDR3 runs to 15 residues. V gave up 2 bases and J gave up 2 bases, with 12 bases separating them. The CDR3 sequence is CASSPRGDGNYGYTF. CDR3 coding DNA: TGTGCCAGCTCACCAAGAGGGGACGGAAACTATGGCTACACCTTC.

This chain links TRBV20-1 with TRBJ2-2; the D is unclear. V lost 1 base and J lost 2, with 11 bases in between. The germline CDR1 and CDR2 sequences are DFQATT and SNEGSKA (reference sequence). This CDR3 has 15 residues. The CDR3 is CSARVKARNTGELFF. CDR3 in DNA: TGCAGTGCTAGAGTCAAGGCCAGAAACACCGGGGAGCTGTTTTTT.

The DNA of the CDR3 is TGTGCCACCAGTGATTTGCCCAGGGGAACAGATACGCAGTATTTT. It encodes CATSDLPRGTDTQYF. The chain is built from TRBV24-1 and TRBJ2-3, with D perhaps TRBD1 (6 bases). The CDR3 contains 15 residues. Germline V gives CDR1 KGHDR, CDR2 SFDVKD. V was trimmed by 0 bases and J by 3 bases, leaving 9 bases between them.